The clone carrying this TCR beta chain was seen once. The V and J ends lost 3 bases and 4 bases respectively, with 17 bases between them. The germline V gene encodes CDR1 SGHDT and CDR2 YYEEEE. There are 16 residues in the CDR3. Donors had nominal health at sampling but likely had unrecorded immune exposures. The sample belongs to a study of cytomegalovirus exposure and HLA in healthy donors. PCR was performed using 60 Vbeta and 13 Jbeta primers. The method was immunoSEQ multiplex PCR; TCRdb's version includes in-frame clones alone and lacks a portion of them. The sample records approximately 160,000 clones, over 65% being singletons.

The sample comprised PBMCs. The chain couples TRBV5-6 to TRBJ2-1; possibly TRBD2 for D (5 bases). The TCR originated in a man aged 18 to 29 in good health and CMV-seropositive. CDR3 sequence: CASSSDFYRAYNEQFF. The CDR3 region has the DNA TGTGCCAGCAGCTCGGACTTCTATAGGGCTTACAATGAGCAGTTCTTC.